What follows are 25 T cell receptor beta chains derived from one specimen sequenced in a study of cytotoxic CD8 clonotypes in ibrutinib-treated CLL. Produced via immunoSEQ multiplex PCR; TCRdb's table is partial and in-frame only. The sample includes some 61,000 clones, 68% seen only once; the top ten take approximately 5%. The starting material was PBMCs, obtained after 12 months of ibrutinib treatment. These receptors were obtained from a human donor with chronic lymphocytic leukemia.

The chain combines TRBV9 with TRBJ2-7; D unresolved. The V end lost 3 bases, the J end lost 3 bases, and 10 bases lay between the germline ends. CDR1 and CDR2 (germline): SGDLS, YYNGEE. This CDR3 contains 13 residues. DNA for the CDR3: TGTGCCAGCAGCGGCGGCAGTAACTACGAGCAGTACTTC. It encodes CASSGGSNYEQYF. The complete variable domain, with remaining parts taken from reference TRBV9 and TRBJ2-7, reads DSGVTQTPKHLITATGQRVTLRCSPRSGDLSVYWYQQSLDQGLQFLIQYYNGEERAKGNILERFSAQQFPDLHSELNLSSLELGDSALYFCASSGGSNYEQYFGPGTRLTVT.

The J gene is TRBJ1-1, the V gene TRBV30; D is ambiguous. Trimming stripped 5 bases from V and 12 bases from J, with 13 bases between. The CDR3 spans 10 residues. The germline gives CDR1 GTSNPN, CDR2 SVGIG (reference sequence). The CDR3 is CAWAAWRTFF. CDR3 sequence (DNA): TGTGCCTGGGCGGCTTGGCGGACTTTCTTT.

The CDR3 DNA reads as TGTGCCAGCTCACAGACCGCTGAGGGCGCGTCTGGAAACACCATATATTTT. Encoded protein: CASSQTAEGASGNTIYF. This sequence joins TRBV18 and TRBJ1-3; D gene ambiguous. In germline, CDR1 is KGHSH, CDR2 LQKENI. The CDR3 runs to 17 residues. Trimming took 4 bases from V and 1 from J, leaving 17 bases between them.

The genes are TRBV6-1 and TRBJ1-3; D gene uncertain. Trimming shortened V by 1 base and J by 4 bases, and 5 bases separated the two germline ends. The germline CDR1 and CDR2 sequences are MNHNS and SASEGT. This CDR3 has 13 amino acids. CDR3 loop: CASSEGVGNTIYF. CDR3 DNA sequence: TGTGCCAGCAGTGAAGGGGTAGGAAACACCATATATTTT.

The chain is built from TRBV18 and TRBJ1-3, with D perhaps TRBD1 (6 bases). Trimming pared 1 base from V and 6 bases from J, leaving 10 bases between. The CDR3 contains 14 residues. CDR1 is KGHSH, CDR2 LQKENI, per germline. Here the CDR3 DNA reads TGTGCCAGCTCACCACTTCAGGGGTCAAACACCATATATTTT. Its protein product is CASSPLQGSNTIYF.

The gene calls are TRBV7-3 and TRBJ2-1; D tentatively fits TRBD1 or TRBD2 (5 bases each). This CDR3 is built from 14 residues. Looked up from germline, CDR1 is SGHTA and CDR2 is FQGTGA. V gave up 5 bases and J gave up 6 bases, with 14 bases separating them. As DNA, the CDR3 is TGTGCCAGCAGCCGCGACCGGGACCGCAATGAGCAGTTCTTC. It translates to CASSRDRDRNEQFF.

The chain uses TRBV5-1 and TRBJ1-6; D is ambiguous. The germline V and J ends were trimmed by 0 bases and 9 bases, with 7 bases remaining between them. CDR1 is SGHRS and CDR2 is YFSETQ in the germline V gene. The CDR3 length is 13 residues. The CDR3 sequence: CASSLEAASPLHF. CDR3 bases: TGCGCCAGCAGCTTGGAGGCAGCTTCACCCCTCCACTTT.

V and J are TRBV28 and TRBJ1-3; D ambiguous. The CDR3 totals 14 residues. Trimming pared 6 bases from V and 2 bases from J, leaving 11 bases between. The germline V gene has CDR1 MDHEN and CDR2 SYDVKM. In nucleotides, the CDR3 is TGTGCCAGCAGGCCCGGACGGACTGGAAACACCATATATTTT. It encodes CASRPGRTGNTIYF. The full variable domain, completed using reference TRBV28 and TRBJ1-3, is DVKVTQSSRYLVKRTGEKVFLECVQDMDHENMFWYRQDPGLGLRLIYFSYDVKMKEKGDIPEGYSVSREKKERFSLILESASTNQTSMYLCASRPGRTGNTIYFGEGSWLTVV.

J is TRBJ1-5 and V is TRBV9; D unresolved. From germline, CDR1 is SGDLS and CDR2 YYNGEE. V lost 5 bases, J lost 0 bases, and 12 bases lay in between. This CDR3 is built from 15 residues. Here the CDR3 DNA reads TGTGCCAGCAGTTCAGACGGGAATAGCAATCAGCCCCAGCATTTT. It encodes CASSSDGNSNQPQHF.

The CDR3 region is CASSLGGANNEKLFF. The CDR3 nucleotides read TGCGCCAGCAGCTTGGGCGGGGCCAATAATGAAAAACTGTTTTTT. This sequence joins TRBV5-1 and TRBJ1-4, with D possibly matching TRBD1 (5 bases). The CDR3 runs 15 residues. The V gene's germline CDR1 is SGHRS and CDR2 YFSETQ. V was shortened by 0 bases and J by 4 bases, with 10 bases between the two germline ends.

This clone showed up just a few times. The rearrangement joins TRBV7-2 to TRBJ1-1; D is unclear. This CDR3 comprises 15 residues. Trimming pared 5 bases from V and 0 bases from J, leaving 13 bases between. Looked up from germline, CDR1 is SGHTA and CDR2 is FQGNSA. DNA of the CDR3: TGTGCCAGCAGCCTGGACGGAAGCATGAACACTGAAGCTTTCTTT. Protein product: CASSLDGSMNTEAFF.

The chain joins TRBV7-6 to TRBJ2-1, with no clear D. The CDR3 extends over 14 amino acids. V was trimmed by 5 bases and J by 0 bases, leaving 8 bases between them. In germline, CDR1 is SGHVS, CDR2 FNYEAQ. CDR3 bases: TGTGCCAGCAGCGGGATTAGCTCCTACAATGAGCAGTTCTTC. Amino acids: CASSGISSYNEQFF. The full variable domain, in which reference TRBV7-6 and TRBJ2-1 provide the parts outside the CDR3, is GAGVSQSPRYKVTKRGQDVALRCDPISGHVSLYWYRQALGQGPEFLTYFNYEAQQDKSGLPNDRFSAERPEGSISTLTIQRTEQRDSAMYRCASSGISSYNEQFFGPGTRLTVL.

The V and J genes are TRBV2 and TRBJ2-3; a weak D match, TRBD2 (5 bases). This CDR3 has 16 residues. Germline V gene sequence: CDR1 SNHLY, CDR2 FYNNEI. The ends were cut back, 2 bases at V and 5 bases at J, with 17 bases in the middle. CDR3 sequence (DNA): TGTGCCAGCAGTGAACTCGATTCCTCCGCGGGAGATACGCAGTATTTT. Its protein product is CASSELDSSAGDTQYF.

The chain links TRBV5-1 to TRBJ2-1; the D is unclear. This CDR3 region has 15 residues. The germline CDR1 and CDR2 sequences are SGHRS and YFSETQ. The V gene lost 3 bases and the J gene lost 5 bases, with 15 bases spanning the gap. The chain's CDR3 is CASSSVPGPDNEQFF. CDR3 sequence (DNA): TGCGCCAGCAGCTCGGTCCCCGGGCCCGACAATGAGCAGTTCTTC. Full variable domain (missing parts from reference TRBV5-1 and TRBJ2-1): KAGVTQTPRYLIKTRGQQVTLSCSPISGHRSVSWYQQTPGQGLQFLFEYFSETQRNKGNFPGRFSGRQFSNSRSEMNVSTLELGDSALYLCASSSVPGPDNEQFFGPGTRLTVL.

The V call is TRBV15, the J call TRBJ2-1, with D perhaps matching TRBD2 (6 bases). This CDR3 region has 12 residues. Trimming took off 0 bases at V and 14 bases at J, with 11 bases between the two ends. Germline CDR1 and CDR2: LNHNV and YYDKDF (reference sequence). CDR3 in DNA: TGTGCCACCAGCAGAGATATCAGGGAGGAGTTCTTC. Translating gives CATSRDIREEFF.

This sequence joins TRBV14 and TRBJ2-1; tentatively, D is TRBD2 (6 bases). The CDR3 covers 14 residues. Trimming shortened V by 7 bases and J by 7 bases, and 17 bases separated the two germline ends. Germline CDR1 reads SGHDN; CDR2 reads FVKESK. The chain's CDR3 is CASTELDRGNEQFF. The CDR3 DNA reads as TGTGCCAGCACCGAACTAGACCGGGGGAATGAGCAGTTCTTC. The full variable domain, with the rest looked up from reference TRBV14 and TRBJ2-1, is EAGVTQFPSHSVIEKGQTVTLRCDPISGHDNLYWYRRVMGKEIKFLLHFVKESKQDESGMPNNRFLAERTGGTYSTLKVQPAELEDSGVYFCASTELDRGNEQFFGPGTRLTVL.

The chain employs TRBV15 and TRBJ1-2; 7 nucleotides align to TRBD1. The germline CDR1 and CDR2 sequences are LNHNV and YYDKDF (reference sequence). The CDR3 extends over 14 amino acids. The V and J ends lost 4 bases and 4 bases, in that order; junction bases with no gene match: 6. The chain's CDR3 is CATSTLDRSYGYTF. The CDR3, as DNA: TGTGCCACCAGCACCCTGGACAGGTCCTATGGCTACACCTTC.

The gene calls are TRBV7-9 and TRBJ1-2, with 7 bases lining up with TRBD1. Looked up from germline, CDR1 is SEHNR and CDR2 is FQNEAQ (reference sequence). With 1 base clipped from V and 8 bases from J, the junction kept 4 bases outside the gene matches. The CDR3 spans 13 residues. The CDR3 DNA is TGTGCCAGCAGCTTAGTAACAGGGGACGGCTACACCTTC. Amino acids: CASSLVTGDGYTF.

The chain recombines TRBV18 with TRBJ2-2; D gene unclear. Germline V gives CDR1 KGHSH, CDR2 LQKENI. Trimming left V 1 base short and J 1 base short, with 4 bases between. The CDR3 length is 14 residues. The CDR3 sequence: CASSPQQNTGELFF. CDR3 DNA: TGTGCCAGCTCACCACAGCAGAACACCGGGGAGCTGTTTTTT.

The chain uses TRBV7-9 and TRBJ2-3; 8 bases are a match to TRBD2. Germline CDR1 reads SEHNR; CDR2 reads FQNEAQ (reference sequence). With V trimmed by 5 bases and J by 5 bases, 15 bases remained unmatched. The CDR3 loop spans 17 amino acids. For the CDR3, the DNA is TGTGCCAGCAGCCCCTCATGGGGACTAGAAAGACGAGATACGCAGTATTTT. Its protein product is CASSPSWGLERRDTQYF. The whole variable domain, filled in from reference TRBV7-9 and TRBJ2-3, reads DTGVSQNPRHKITKRGQNVTFRCDPISEHNRLYWYRQTLGQGPEFLTYFQNEAQLEKSRLLSDRFSAERPKGSFSTLEIQRTEQGDSAMYLCASSPSWGLERRDTQYFGPGTRLTVL.

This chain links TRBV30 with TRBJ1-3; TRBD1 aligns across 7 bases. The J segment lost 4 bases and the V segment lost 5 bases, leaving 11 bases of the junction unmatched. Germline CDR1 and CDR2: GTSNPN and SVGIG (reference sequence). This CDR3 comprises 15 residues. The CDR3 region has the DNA TGTGCCTGGGGCACAGGGGAAGGAGTAGGAAACACCATATATTTT. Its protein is CAWGTGEGVGNTIYF.

CDR3 residues: CATSTSGGDTQYF. Here the CDR3 DNA reads TGTGCCACCAGCACGTCAGGGGGAGATACGCAGTATTTT. This sequence joins TRBV15 and TRBJ2-3, with 7 bases lining up with TRBD1. V shed 4 bases, J shed 5 bases, and the junction held 3 bases outside the gene matches. CDR1 and CDR2 from the germline V gene are LNHNV and YYDKDF (reference sequence). The CDR3 has 13 amino acids.

The CDR3, as DNA: TGTGCCAGCTCACCGGCGATGGGGGATGGCTACACCTTC. It is translated as CASSPAMGDGYTF. The chain couples TRBV18 to TRBJ1-2; possible D gene TRBD1, 5 bases. Trimming removed 3 bases at V and 6 bases at J, with 11 bases between. This CDR3 contains 13 residues. The V gene's germline CDR1 is KGHSH and CDR2 LQKENI.

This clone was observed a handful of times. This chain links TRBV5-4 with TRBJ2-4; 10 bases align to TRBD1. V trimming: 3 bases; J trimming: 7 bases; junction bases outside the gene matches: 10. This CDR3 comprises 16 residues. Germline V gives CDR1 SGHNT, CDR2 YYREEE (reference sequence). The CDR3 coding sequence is TGTGCCAGCAGCTCCCTGGGGACAGGGGACCAGAACATTCAGTACTTC. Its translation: CASSSLGTGDQNIQYF.

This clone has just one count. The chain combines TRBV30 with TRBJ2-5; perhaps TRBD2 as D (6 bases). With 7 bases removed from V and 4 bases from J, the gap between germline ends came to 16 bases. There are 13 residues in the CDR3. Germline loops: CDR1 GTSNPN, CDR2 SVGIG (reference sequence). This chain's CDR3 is CAFERQGGETQYF. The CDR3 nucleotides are TGTGCCTTTGAGAGGCAGGGAGGAGAGACCCAGTACTTC.